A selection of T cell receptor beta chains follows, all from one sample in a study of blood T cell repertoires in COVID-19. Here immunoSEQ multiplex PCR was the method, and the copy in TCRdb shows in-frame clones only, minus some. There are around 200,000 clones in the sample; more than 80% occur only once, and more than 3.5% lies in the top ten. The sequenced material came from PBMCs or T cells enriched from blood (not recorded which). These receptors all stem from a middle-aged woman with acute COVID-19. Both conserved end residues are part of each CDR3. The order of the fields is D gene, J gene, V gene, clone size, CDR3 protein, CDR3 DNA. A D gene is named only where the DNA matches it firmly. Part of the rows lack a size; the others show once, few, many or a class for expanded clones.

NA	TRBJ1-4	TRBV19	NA	CASSRAIGGRWNEKLFF	TGTGCCAGTAGTCGCGCTATTGGAGGCAGATGGAATGAAAAACTGTTTTTT
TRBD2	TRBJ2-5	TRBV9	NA	CASSVRGGSRETQYF	TGTGCCAGCAGCGTCCGCGGGGGGTCGAGAGAGACCCAGTACTTC
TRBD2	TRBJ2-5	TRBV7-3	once	CASSLGTSGGASETQYF	TGTGCCAGCAGCCTAGGGACTAGCGGGGGGGCGTCGGAGACCCAGTACTTC
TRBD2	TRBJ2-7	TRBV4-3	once	CASSQDGLAGGNQYF	TGCGCCAGCAGCCAAGATGGCCTAGCGGGGGGCAATCAGTACTTC
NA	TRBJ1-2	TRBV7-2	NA	CASSLFRGASGYTF	TGTGCCAGCAGCTTGTTTCGGGGGGCAAGCGGCTACACCTTC
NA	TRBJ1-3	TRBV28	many	CASSPLIFSRGRYGNTIYF	TGTGCCAGCAGTCCTCTAATCTTTAGCAGGGGACGTTATGGAAACACCATATATTTT
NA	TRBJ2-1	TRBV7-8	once	CASSLQGRERQFF	TGTGCCAGCAGCTTACAGGGGAGAGAGAGGCAGTTCTTC
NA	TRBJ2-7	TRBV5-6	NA	CASSFSAQVRSEQYF	TGTGCCAGCAGCTTTTCGGCTCAGGTCAGATCCGAGCAGTACTTC
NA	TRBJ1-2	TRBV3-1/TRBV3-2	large	CASRGGNYGYTF	TGTGCCAGCAGGGGCGGGAACTATGGCTACACCTTC
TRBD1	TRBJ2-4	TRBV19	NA	CASSIGAGWDRLYIQYF	TGTGCCAGTAGTATAGGAGCAGGTTGGGACAGGTTGTACATTCAGTACTTC
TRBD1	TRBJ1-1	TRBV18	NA	CASSPLDTGANEAFF	TGTGCCAGCTCACCACTGGACACAGGGGCCAATGAAGCTTTCTTT
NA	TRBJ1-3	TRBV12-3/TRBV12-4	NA	CASRGLEGNTIYF	TGTGCCAGCAGGGGGCTAGAAGGAAACACCATATATTTT
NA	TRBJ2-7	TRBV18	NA	CASSPSWGAYEQYF	TGTGCCAGCTCACCAAGCTGGGGGGCCTACGAGCAGTACTTC
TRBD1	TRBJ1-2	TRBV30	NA	CAWDGTVPYGYTF	TGTGCCTGGGATGGGACAGTCCCCTATGGCTACACCTTC
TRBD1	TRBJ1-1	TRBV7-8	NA	CASSFGAGGNTEAFF	TGTGCCAGCAGCTTCGGGGCAGGGGGTAACACTGAAGCTTTCTTT
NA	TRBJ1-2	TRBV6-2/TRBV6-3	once	CASSYAETYGYTF	TGTGCCAGCAGTTACGCGGAGACCTATGGCTACACCTTC
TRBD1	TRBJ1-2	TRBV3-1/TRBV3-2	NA	CASSSLRTGVTTGYTF	TGTGCCAGCAGCTCATTGAGGACAGGGGTGACTACAGGCTACACCTTC
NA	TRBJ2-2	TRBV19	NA	CASIRFNTGELFF	TGTGCCAGTATACGGTTTAACACCGGGGAGCTGTTTTTT
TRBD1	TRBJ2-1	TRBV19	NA	CASSTGGGNEQFF	TGTGCCAGCAGCACAGGGGGCGGCAATGAGCAGTTCTTC
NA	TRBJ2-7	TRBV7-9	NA	CASSLREEQYF	TGTGCCAGCAGCCTCCGGGAAGAGCAGTACTTC
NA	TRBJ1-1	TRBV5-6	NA	CASSSTAYGTSNTEAFF	TGTGCCAGCAGCTCAACTGCTTACGGGACATCGAACACTGAAGCTTTCTTT
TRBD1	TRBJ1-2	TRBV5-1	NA	CASSLVAGGGYGYTF	TGCGCCAGCAGCTTGGTAGCAGGGGGCGGCTATGGCTACACCTTC
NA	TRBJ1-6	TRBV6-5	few	CASTGQWRSPLHF	TGTGCCAGCACCGGACAGTGGCGCTCACCCCTCCACTTT
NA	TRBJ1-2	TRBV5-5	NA	CASSLGAERANYGYTF	TGTGCCAGCAGCTTAGGGGCGGAGCGCGCCAACTATGGCTACACCTTC
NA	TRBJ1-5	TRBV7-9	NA	CASSLEGIGSQPQHF	TGTGCCAGCAGCTTAGAAGGTATCGGGTCTCAGCCCCAGCATTTT
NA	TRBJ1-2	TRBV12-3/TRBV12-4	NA	CASSLGGVGGYTF	TGTGCCAGCAGCCTCGGAGGGGTCGGTGGCTACACCTTC
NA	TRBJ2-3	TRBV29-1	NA	CSVEEDRSTDTQYF	TGCAGCGTTGAGGAAGACAGGAGCACAGATACGCAGTATTTT
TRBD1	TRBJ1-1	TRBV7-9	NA	CAIGNRGVMLLEAFF	TGTGCCATAGGCAACAGGGGTGTTATGTTGCTTGAAGCTTTCTTT
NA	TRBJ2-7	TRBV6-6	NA	CASSYSPEGEQYF	TGTGCCAGCAGTTACTCGCCGGAGGGTGAGCAGTACTTC
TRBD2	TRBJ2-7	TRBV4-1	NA	CASSHEGRGAFSYEQYF	TGCGCCAGCAGCCACGAGGGGCGGGGGGCTTTCTCCTACGAGCAGTACTTC
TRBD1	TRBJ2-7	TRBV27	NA	CASRSGTGAYEQYF	TGTGCCAGCAGATCCGGGACAGGGGCATACGAGCAGTACTTC
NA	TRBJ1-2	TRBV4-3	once	CASSQKGISDSYGYTF	TGCGCCAGCAGCCAAAAGGGTATATCGGACAGCTATGGCTACACCTTC
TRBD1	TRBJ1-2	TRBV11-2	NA	CASSPTGDTYLNYGYTF	TGTGCCAGCAGCCCCACAGGGGACACCTACCTTAACTATGGCTACACCTTC
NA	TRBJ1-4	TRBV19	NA	CASSIVGASNEKLFF	TGTGCCAGTAGTATAGTAGGGGCTTCTAATGAAAAACTGTTTTTT
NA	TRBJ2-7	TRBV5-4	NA	CASSLQGGSYEQYF	TGTGCCAGCAGCTTACAGGGGGGGTCCTACGAGCAGTACTTC
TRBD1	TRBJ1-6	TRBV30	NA	CAWVTGNSPLHF	TGTGCCTGGGTGACAGGGAATTCACCCCTCCACTTT
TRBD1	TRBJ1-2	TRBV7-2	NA	CASSLASDRDYGYTF	TGTGCCAGCAGCTTAGCGTCGGACAGGGACTATGGCTACACCTTC
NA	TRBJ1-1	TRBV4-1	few	CASSQDRAGPLMNTEAFF	TGCGCCAGCAGCCAAGATCGGGCAGGGCCCCTCATGAACACTGAAGCTTTCTTT
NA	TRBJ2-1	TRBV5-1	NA	CASSLAGLPPYNEQFF	TGCGCCAGCAGCTTGGCCGGACTCCCCCCCTACAATGAGCAGTTCTTC
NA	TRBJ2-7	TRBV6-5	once	CASSYSQGSHEQYF	TGTGCCAGCAGTTACTCGCAGGGATCCCACGAGCAGTACTTC
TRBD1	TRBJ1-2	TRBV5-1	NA	CASGGQGPHGYTF	TGCGCCAGCGGGGGACAGGGGCCTCATGGCTACACCTTC
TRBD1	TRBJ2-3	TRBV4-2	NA	CASSHKGQGRSDTQYF	TGTGCCAGCAGCCACAAAGGACAGGGTCGGTCAGATACGCAGTATTTT
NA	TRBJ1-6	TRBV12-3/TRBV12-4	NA	CATAGVTDSPLHF	TGTGCCACCGCGGGGGTCACGGATTCACCCCTCCACTTT
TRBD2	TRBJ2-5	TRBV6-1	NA	CASSEGLAGAQLETQYF	TGTGCCAGCAGTGAGGGACTAGCGGGGGCCCAACTAGAGACCCAGTACTTC
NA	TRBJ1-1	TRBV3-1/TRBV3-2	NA	CASSHPLAGAPGTEAFF	TGTGCCAGCAGCCATCCATTGGCGGGGGCCCCGGGCACTGAAGCTTTCTTT